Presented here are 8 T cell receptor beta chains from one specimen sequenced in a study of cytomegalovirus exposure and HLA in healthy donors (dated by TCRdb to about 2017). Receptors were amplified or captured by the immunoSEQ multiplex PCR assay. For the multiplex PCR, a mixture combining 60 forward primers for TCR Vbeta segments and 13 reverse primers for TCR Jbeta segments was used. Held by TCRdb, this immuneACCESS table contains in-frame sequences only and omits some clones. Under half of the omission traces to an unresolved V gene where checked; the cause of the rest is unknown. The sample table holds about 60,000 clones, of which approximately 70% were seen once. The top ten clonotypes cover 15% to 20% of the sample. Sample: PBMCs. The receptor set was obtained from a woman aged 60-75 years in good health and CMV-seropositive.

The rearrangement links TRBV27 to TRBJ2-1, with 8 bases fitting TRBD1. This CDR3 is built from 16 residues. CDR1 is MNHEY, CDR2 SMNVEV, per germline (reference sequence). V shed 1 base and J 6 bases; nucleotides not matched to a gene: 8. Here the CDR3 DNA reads TGTGCCAGCAGTTTATTCAGCCAGGGGGCGGGCAATGAGCAGTTCTTC. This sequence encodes CASSLFSQGAGNEQFF.

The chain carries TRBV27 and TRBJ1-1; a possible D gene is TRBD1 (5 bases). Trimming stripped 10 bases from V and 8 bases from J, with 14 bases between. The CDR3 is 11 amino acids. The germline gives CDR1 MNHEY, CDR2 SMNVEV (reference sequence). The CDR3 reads CATAQGLEAFF. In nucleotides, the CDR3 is TGTGCCACCGCCCAGGGTCTCGAAGCTTTCTTT.

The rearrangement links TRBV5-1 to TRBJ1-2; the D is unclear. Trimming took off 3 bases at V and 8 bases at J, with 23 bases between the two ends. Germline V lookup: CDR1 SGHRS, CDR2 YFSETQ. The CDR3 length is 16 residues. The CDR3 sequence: CASSYTNVGPSGGYTF. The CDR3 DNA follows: TGCGCCAGCAGCTATACCAATGTGGGCCCGAGTGGGGGCTACACCTTC.

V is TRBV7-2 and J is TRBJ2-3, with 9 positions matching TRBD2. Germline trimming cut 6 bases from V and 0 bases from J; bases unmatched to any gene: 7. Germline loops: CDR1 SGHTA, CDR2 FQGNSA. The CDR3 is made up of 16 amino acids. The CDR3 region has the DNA TGTGCCAGCAGTTATAGCGGGGGCCAAAGCACAGATACGCAGTATTTT. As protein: CASSYSGGQSTDTQYF.

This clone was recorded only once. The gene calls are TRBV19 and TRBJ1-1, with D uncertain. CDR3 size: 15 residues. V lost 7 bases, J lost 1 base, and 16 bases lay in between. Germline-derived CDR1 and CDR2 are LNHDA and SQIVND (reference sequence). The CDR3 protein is CASKPLGEGNTEAFF. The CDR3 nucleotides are TGTGCCAGTAAACCCCTCGGGGAAGGGAACACTGAAGCTTTCTTT.

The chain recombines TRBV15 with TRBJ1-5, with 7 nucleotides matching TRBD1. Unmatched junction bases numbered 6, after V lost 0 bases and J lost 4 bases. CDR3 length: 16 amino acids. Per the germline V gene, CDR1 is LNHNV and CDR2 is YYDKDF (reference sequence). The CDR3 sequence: CATSRDRWTGNQPQHF. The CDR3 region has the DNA TGTGCCACCAGCAGAGATCGATGGACAGGAAATCAGCCCCAGCATTTT. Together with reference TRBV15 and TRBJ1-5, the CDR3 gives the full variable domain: DAMVIQNPRYQVTQFGKPVTLSCSQTLNHNVMYWYQQKSSQAPKLLFHYYDKDFNNEADTPDNFQSRRPNTSFCFLDIRSPGLGDTAMYLCATSRDRWTGNQPQHFGDGTRLSIL.

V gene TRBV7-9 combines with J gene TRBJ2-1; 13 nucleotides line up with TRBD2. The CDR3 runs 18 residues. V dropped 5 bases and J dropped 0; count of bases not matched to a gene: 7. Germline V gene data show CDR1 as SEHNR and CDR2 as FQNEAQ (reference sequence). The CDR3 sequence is CASSVGLAGVTSYNEQFF. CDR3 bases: TGTGCCAGCAGCGTAGGACTAGCGGGGGTTACCTCCTACAATGAGCAGTTCTTC.

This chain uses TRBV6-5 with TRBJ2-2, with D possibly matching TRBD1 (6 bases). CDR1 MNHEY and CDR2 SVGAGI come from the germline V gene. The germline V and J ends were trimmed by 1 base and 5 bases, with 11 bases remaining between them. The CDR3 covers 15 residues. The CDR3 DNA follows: TGTGCCAGCAGTTACTTTGGGGGCGAGACCGGGGAGCTGTTTTTT. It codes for CASSYFGGETGELFF.